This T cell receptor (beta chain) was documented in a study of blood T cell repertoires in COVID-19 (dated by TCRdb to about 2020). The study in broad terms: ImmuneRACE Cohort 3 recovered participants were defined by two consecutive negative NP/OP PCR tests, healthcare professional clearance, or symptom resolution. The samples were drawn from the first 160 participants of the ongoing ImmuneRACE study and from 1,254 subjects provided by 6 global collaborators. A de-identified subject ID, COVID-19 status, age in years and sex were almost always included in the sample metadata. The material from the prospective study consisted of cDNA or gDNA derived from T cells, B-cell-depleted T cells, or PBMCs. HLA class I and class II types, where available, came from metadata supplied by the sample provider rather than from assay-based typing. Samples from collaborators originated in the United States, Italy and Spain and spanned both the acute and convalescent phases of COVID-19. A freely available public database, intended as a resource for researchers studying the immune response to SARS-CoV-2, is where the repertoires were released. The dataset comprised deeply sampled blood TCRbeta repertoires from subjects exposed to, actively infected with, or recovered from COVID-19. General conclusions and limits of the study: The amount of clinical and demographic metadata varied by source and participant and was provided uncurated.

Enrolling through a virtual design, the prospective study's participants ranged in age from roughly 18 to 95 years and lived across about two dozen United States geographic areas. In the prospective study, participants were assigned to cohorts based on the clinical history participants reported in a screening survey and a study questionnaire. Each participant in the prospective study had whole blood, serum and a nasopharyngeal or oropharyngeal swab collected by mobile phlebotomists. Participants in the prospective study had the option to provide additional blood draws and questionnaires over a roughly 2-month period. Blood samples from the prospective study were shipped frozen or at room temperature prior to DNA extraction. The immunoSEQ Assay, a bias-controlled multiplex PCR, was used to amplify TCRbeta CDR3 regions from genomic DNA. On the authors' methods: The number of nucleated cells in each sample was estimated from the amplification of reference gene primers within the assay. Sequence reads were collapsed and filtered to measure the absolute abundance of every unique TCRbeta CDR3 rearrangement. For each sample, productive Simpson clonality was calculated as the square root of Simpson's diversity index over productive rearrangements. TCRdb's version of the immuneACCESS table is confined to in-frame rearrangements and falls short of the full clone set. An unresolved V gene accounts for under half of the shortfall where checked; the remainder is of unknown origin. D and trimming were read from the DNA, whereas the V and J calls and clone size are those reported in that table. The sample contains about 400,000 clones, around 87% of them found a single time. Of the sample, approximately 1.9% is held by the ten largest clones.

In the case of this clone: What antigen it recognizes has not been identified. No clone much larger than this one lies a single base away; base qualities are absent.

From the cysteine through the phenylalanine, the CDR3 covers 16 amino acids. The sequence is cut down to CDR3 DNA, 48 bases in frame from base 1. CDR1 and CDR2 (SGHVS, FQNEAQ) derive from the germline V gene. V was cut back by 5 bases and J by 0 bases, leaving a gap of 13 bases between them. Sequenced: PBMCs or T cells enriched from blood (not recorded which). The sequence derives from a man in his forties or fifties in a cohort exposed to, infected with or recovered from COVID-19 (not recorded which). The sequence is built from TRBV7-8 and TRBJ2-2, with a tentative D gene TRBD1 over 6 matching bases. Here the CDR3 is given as CASSPPRTANTGELFF. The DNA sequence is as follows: TGTGCCAGCAGCCCACCAAGGACAGCGAACACCGGGGAGCTGTTTTTT.